Listed below are T cell receptor beta chains from one sample, sequenced in a study of blood T cell repertoires in COVID-19. Repertoires were generated with immunoSEQ multiplex PCR, while TCRdb's copy carries only in-frame clones and drops some. The sample carries approximately 240,000 clones, around 82% recorded once. Sequenced: peripheral blood. These receptors were taken from a woman over 75 with active or convalescent COVID-19. Each CDR3 is given with its conserved first and last residue. A D gene is named only where the DNA matches it firmly. Rows give clone size only sometimes, using once, few, many, or a class for an expanded clone.

d_call	clone_size	j_call	v_call	cdr3_nt	cdr3_aa
TRBD1	few	TRBJ1-1	TRBV7-9	TGTGCCAGCAGCTTAGCAGGGGGCTTCAACACTGAAGCTTTCTTT	CASSLAGGFNTEAFF
TRBD1	.	TRBJ2-3	TRBV5-1	TGCGCCAGCAGCTTGGGGACCCGGGACAGGGCCACAGATACGCAGTATTTT	CASSLGTRDRATDTQYF
TRBD1	.	TRBJ1-6	TRBV18	TGTGCCAGCTCAACGGGACAGGGAGCGAATTCACCCCTCCACTTT	CASSTGQGANSPLHF
.	.	TRBJ1-2	TRBV7-8	TGTGCCAGCAGCTTGGGGACTCCCGGAGGTGGATTTGTAGGCTACACCTTC	CASSLGTPGGGFVGYTF
.	once	TRBJ2-4	TRBV3-1/TRBV3-2	TGTGCCAGCAGCCAAGTCAGGCTAGCGAGAAACATTCAGTACTTC	CASSQVRLARNIQYF
.	.	TRBJ2-7	TRBV18	TGTGCCAGCTCACCACGGGACACTTATATAGAGCAGTACTTC	CASSPRDTYIEQYF
.	.	TRBJ2-7	TRBV3-1/TRBV3-2	TGTGCCAGCAGACTCACAGGACAGTTTGGCGAGCAGTACTTC	CASRLTGQFGEQYF
.	few	TRBJ2-2	TRBV11-2	TGTGCCAGCAGCTTAGTTCGGGAATCCGGGGAGCTGTTTTTT	CASSLVRESGELFF
.	.	TRBJ1-1	TRBV29-1	TGCAGCGCTGGACGGGGTATGAACACTGAAGCTTTCTTT	CSAGRGMNTEAFF
TRBD2	.	TRBJ2-7	TRBV6-5	TGTGCCAGCAGTCGACTAGCGGGGTTCCAGTACGAGCAGTACTTC	CASSRLAGFQYEQYF
.	few	TRBJ1-2	TRBV6-5	TGTGCCAGCAGTTTCGGACTCTATGGCTACACCTTC	CASSFGLYGYTF
.	.	TRBJ2-7	TRBV5-1	TGCGCCAGCAGCTTGGGCCAGCCAGGCTCCTACGAGCAGTACTTC	CASSLGQPGSYEQYF
.	.	TRBJ1-1	TRBV5-1	TGCGCCAGCAGCGCACAGGTGAACACTGAAGCTTTCTTT	CASSAQVNTEAFF
.	.	TRBJ2-3	TRBV30	TGTGCCTGTCCCACAGCGGAGGGGAACACAGATACGCAGTATTTT	CACPTAEGNTDTQYF
.	.	TRBJ1-6	TRBV10-1	TGCGCCAGCAGTCCGGGATCCAGTAATTCACCCCTCCACTTT	CASSPGSSNSPLHF
.	.	TRBJ1-6	TRBV20-1	TGCAGTGCTAGTAAAGGAAGGGGCCTCTCCTATAATTCACCCCTCCACTTT	CSASKGRGLSYNSPLHF
TRBD2	.	TRBJ2-3	TRBV14	TGTGCCAGCAGCCAAGAGGGACTAGCGTCAGATACGCAGTATTTT	CASSQEGLASDTQYF
.	few	TRBJ2-5	TRBV7-2	TGTGCCAGCAGCTTAGCGGCGGTTGGCCAAGAGACCCAGTACTTC	CASSLAAVGQETQYF
TRBD1	once	TRBJ2-1	TRBV5-1	TGCGCCAGCAGCTTGGTCCCCACCGGGACAGGGGGCGATGAGCAGTTCTTC	CASSLVPTGTGGDEQFF
TRBD1	.	TRBJ1-2	TRBV6-5	TGTGCCAGCAGCGACAGGGCCTATGGCTACACCTTC	CASSDRAYGYTF
.	.	TRBJ1-1	TRBV19	TGTGCCAGTAGTATAGATCTCCAGGGCGGTGAAGCTTTCTTT	CASSIDLQGGEAFF
.	.	TRBJ1-3	TRBV2	TGTGCCAGCATGGGGAGCCCTTACTCTGGAAACACCATATATTTT	CASMGSPYSGNTIYF
TRBD1	.	TRBJ1-5	TRBV29-1	TGCAGCGTTATTACCGGGACAGCCAATCAGCCCCAGCATTTT	CSVITGTANQPQHF
TRBD1	.	TRBJ1-5	TRBV28	TGTGCCACCGGACCGGGACAGGGGATTAATCAGCCCCAGCATTTT	CATGPGQGINQPQHF
TRBD1	.	TRBJ1-4	TRBV5-1	TGCGCCAGCAGCGTGGGACAGGGGGCGGGGAAACTGTTTTTT	CASSVGQGAGKLFF
.	.	TRBJ1-6	TRBV28	TGTGCCAGCAGTCGGGGGGAGGGGCCCATTAATTCACCCCTCCACTTT	CASSRGEGPINSPLHF
TRBD1	.	TRBJ1-2	TRBV28	TGTGCCAGCAGTCGCCCCGCCGGGGCAGGGGGGCGGTGGAACTATGGCTACACCTTC	CASSRPAGAGGRWNYGYTF
TRBD1	.	TRBJ1-5	TRBV7-2	TGTGCCAGCAGAACGACAGGGGGCTATCAGCCCCAGCATTTT	CASRTTGGYQPQHF
.	few	TRBJ1-2	TRBV2	TGTGCCAGCAGTGTGGAGGGAGGGATCTATGGCTACACCTTC	CASSVEGGIYGYTF
TRBD2	.	TRBJ2-1	TRBV4-1	TGCGCCAGCAGCCAAGGACTAGCGGGGGGGCGTAATGAGCAGTTCTTC	CASSQGLAGGRNEQFF
.	few	TRBJ2-4	TRBV6-1	TGTGCCAGCAGTGAAAGTAGTCCGAACATTCAGTACTTC	CASSESSPNIQYF
.	.	TRBJ1-2	TRBV28	TGTGCCAGCAGTTCCCAGTTATTCTATGGCTACACCTTC	CASSSQLFYGYTF
.	.	TRBJ1-3	TRBV29-1	TGCAGCGTTCGGACTATTGGAAACACCATATATTTT	CSVRTIGNTIYF
.	once	TRBJ1-2	TRBV29-1	TGCAGCGTTGGAGGGGGGGAGGGTTACTACACCTTC	CSVGGGEGYYTF
.	.	TRBJ1-6	TRBV28	TGTGCCAGCAGACACCTGAACCCCTATAATTCACCCCTCCACTTT	CASRHLNPYNSPLHF
TRBD1	.	TRBJ2-2	TRBV30	TGTGCCTGGAGACAGGGGGCGAACACCGGGGAGCTGTTTTTT	CAWRQGANTGELFF
TRBD1	.	TRBJ1-1	TRBV24-1	TGTGCCACCAGTGATGGACAGGGCTTTAAGACTGAAGCTTTCTTT	CATSDGQGFKTEAFF
.	few	TRBJ1-1	TRBV2	TGTGCCACTCTCAGGACAGCTAACACTGAAGCTTTCTTT	CATLRTANTEAFF
TRBD2	.	TRBJ2-5	TRBV3-1/TRBV3-2	TGTGCCAGCAGCCAAGATGGGAGAGTAGCGGGACTCAAAGAGACCCAGTACTTC	CASSQDGRVAGLKETQYF
.	.	TRBJ1-6	TRBV14	TGTGCCAGCAGCCAAGAACAGTATAATTCACCCCTCCACTTT	CASSQEQYNSPLHF
TRBD1	.	TRBJ1-6	TRBV5-4	TGTGCCAGCAGCTTGGGGGACAGGGGGCCTTCACCCCTCCACTTT	CASSLGDRGPSPLHF
TRBD1	.	TRBJ1-6	TRBV15	TGTGCCACCCGAGACAGGGGCGTTTTCAATTCACCCCTCCACTTT	CATRDRGVFNSPLHF
.	.	TRBJ2-3	TRBV5-7	TGTGCCAGCAGCTACCTTACTGGAGAGGATCAGAGGGCAGATACGCAGTATTTT	CASSYLTGEDQRADTQYF
TRBD1	.	TRBJ2-7	TRBV9	TGTGCCAGCAGCGCCGACAGGGTGGGCTACGAGCAGTACTTC	CASSADRVGYEQYF
.	.	TRBJ1-1	TRBV29-1	TGCAGCGTCAAAAGGGGTATCGAGACTGAAGCTTTCTTT	CSVKRGIETEAFF
.	once	TRBJ2-2	TRBV7-2	TGTGCCAGCAGCGCACATGGGGGGGCTCAAAGAACCGGGGAGCTGTTTTTT	CASSAHGGAQRTGELFF
TRBD1	.	TRBJ2-7	TRBV7-8	TGTGCCAGCAGCTTAGGGACAGGACCCTACGAGCAGTACTTC	CASSLGTGPYEQYF
.	.	TRBJ2-2	TRBV27	TGTGCCAGCAGTTCCCAGGGGTCCGGGGAGCTGTTTTTT	CASSSQGSGELFF
TRBD2	.	TRBJ2-5	TRBV19	TGTGCCAGTAGGCGACTAGCGGTGCCCCAAGAGACCCAGTACTTC	CASRRLAVPQETQYF
TRBD2	.	TRBJ2-3	TRBV15	TGTGCCACCAGCAGAGCCAGCGGGGGGGGCACAGATACGCAGTATTTT	CATSRASGGGTDTQYF
.	.	TRBJ2-7	TRBV12-3/TRBV12-4	TGTGCCAGCAGTTCCGACACTAGAGCTCTGTACTTC	CASSSDTRALYF
.	.	TRBJ2-2	TRBV3-1/TRBV3-2	TGTGCCAGCAGCCAAGACTACTGGCGGGTAACTGGGGCCGGGGAGCTGTTTTTT	CASSQDYWRVTGAGELFF
.	.	TRBJ2-5	TRBV28	TGTGCCAGCAGCGTCCCGGGACTTCTGGAGACCCAGTACTTC	CASSVPGLLETQYF
.	few	TRBJ1-2	TRBV3-1/TRBV3-2	TGTGCCAGCAGCCTGCGGGGAATACACTATGGCTACACCTTC	CASSLRGIHYGYTF
.	.	TRBJ1-1	TRBV4-2	TGTGCCAGCAGCCAAGATTGGACTTACACTGAAGCTTTCTTT	CASSQDWTYTEAFF
TRBD2	.	TRBJ2-1	TRBV30	TGTGCCTGGACAATGAAACCGGGACTAGCGGTTTTCAGGGGGCACAATGAGCAGTTCTTC	CAWTMKPGLAVFRGHNEQFF
.	.	TRBJ1-2	TRBV6-5	TGTGCCAGCAGTTCCCCGGGTCAGCCTCCCTCCTATGGCTACACCTTC	CASSSPGQPPSYGYTF
.	.	TRBJ1-2	TRBV5-4	TGTGCCAGCAGCTTCACAGGGCTTCCCTATGGCTACACCTTC	CASSFTGLPYGYTF
TRBD2	.	TRBJ2-2	TRBV19	TGTGCCAGCCAGGGACTAGCGGGATGGACCGGGGAGCTGTTTTTT	CASQGLAGWTGELFF
.	.	TRBJ2-2	TRBV3-1/TRBV3-2	TGTGCCAGCAGCCAAGTCGGTGTTGCGACCGGGGAGCTGTTTTTT	CASSQVGVATGELFF